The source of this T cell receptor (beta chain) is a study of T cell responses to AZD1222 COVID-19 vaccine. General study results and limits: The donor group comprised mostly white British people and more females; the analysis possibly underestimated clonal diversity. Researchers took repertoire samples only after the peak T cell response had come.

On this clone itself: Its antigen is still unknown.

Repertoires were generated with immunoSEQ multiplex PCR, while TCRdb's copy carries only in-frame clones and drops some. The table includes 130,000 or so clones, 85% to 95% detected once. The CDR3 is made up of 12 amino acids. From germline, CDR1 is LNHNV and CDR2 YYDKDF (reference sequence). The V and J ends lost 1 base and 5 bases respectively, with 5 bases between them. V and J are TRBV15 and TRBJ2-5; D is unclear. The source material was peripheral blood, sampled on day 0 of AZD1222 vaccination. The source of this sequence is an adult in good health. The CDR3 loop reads CATSRGGETQYF. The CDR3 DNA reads TGTGCCACCAGCAGAGGAGGTGAGACCCAGTACTTC.